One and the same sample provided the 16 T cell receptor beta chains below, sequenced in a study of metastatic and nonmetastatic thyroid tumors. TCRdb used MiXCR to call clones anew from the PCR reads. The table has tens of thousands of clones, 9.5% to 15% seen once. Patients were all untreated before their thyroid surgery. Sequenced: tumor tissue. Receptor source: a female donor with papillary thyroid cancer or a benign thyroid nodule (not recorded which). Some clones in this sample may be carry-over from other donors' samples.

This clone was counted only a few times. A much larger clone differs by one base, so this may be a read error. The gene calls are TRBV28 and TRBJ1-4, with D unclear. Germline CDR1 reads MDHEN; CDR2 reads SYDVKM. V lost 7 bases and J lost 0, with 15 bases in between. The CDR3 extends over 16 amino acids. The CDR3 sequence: CASTSEGSATNEKLFF. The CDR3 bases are TGTGCCAGCACCTCAGAAGGGTCTGCAACTAATGAAAAACTGTTTTTT.

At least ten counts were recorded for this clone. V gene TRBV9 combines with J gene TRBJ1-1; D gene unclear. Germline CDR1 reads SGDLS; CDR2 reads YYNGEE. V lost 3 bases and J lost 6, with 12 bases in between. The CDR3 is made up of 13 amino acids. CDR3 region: CASSAYPTAEAFF. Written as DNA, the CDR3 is TGTGCCAGCAGCGCCTACCCAACAGCTGAAGCTTTCTTT. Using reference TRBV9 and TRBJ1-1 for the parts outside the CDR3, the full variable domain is DSGVTQTPKHLITATGQRVTLRCSPRSGDLSVYWYQQSLDQGLQFLIQYYNGEERAKGNILERFSAQQFPDLHSELNLSSLELGDSALYFCASSAYPTAEAFFGQGTRLTVV.

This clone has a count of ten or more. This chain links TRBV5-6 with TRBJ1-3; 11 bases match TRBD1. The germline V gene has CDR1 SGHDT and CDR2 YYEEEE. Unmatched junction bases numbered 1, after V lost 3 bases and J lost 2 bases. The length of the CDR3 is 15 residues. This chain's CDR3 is CASSSDRGPGNTIYF. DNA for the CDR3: TGTGCCAGCAGCTCGGACAGGGGGCCTGGAAACACCATATATTTT.

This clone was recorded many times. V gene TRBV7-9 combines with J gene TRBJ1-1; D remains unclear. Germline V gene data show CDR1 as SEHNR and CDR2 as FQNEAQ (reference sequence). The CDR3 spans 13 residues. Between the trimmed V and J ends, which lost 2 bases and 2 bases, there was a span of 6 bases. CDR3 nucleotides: TGTGCCAGCAGCTTATCAGTCAACACTGAAGCTTTCTTT. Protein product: CASSLSVNTEAFF.

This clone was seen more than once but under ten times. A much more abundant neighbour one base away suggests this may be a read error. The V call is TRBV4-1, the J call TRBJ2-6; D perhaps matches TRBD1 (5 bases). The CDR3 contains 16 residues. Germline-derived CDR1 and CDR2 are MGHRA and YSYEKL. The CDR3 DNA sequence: TGCGCCAGCAGCCAAGATGCGGCGCTTGGGGCCAACGTCCCGACTTTC. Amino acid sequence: CASSQDAALGANVPTF.

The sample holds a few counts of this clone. The CDR3 DNA follows: TGTGCCAGTACTGGACGCGACGGGGAGACCCAGTACTTC. It specifies CASTGRDGETQYF. The V gene is TRBV19, the J gene TRBJ2-5; D gene uncertain. The CDR3 consists of 13 residues. The germline V gene encodes CDR1 LNHDA and CDR2 SQIVND (reference sequence). Trimming removed 7 bases from V and 5 bases from J, with 14 bases in between. Variable domain in full (rest from reference TRBV19 and TRBJ2-5): DGGITQSPKYLFRKEGQNVTLSCEQNLNHDAMYWYRQDPGQGLRLIYYSQIVNDFQKGDIAEGYSVSREKKESFPLTVTSAQKNPTAFYLCASTGRDGETQYFGPGTRLLVL.

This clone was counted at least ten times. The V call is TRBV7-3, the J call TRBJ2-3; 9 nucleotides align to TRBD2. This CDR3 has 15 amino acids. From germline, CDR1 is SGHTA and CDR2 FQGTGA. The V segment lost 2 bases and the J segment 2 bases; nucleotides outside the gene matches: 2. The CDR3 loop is CASSLAGGITDTQYF. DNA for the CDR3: TGTGCCAGCAGCTTAGCGGGAGGGATCACAGATACGCAGTATTTT.

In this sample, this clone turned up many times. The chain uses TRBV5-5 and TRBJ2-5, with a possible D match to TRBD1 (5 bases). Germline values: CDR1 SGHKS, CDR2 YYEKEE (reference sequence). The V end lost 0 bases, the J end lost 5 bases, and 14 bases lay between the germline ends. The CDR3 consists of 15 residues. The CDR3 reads CASSLDRFGRETQYF. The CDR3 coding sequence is TGTGCCAGCAGCTTGGACAGGTTCGGTCGTGAGACCCAGTACTTC.

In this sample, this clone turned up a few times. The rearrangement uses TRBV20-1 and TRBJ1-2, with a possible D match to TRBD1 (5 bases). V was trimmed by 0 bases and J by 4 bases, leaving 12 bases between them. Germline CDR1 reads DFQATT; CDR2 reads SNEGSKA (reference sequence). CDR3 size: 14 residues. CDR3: CSARDRRDCYGYTF. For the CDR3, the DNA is TGCAGTGCTAGAGATCGCCGGGACTGCTATGGCTACACCTTC.

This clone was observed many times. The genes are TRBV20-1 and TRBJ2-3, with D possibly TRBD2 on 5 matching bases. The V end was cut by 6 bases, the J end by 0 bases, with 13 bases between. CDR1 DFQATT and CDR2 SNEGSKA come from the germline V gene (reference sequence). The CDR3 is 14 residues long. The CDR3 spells CSAVLRGSTDTQYF. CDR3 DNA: TGCAGTGCCGTCCTCCGGGGAAGCACAGATACGCAGTATTTT.

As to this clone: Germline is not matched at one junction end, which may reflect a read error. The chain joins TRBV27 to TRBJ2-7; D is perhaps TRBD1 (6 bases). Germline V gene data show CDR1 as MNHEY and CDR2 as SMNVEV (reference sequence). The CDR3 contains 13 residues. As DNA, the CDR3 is TGTGCCATCGGCGTACAGGGAGTCTACGAGCATTACTTC. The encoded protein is CAIGVQGVYEHYF.

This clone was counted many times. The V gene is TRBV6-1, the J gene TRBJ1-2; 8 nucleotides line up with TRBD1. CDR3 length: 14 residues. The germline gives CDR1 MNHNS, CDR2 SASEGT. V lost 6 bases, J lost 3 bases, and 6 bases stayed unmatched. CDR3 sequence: CASSLDRVDYGYTF. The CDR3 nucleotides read TGTGCCAGCAGCCTGGACAGGGTTGACTATGGCTACACCTTC.

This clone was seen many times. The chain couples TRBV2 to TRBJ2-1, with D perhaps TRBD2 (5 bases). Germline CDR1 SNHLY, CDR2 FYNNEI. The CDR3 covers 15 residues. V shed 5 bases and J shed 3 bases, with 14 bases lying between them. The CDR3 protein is CASSPPQRSYNEQFF. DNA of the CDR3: TGTGCCAGCAGTCCCCCCCAGCGGAGCTACAATGAGCAGTTCTTC.

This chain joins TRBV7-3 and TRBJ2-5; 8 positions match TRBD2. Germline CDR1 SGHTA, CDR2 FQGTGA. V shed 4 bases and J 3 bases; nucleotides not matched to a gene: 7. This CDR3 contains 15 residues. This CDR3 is CASSSMGLDEETQYF. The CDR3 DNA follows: TGTGCCAGCAGCTCGATGGGACTAGATGAAGAGACCCAGTACTTC.

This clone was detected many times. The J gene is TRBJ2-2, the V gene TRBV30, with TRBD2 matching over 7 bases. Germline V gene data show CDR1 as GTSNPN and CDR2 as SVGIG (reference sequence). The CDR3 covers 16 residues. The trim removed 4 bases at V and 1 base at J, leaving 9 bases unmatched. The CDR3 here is CAWTLRGLGNTGELFF. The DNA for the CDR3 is TGTGCCTGGACTCTTCGAGGACTAGGGAACACCGGGGAGCTGTTTTTT.

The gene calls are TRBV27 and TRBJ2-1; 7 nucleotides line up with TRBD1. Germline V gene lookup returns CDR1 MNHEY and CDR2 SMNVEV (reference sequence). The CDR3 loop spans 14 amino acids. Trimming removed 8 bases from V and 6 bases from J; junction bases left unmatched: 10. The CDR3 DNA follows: TGTGCCAGCGGTACAGGGGCGGGCCCCAATGAGCAGTTCTTC. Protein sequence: CASGTGAGPNEQFF.